This TCR beta chain was sequenced in a study of neoadjuvant anti-PD-1 for oral cavity cancer. Study-level results: Treg/Th17 ratio rose with pretreatment blood and fell with post-treatment tumor TCRbeta clonality. Post-treatment tumors with larger preexisting clones showed more shrinkage.

A remark on this clone: The antigen remains undetermined.

The CDR3 length is 15 residues. Looked up from germline, CDR1 is MNHEY and CDR2 is SMNVEV (reference sequence). Trimming took 2 bases from V and 6 from J; bases not matched to a gene: 7. Sequenced by immunoSEQ multiplex PCR; TCRdb stores in-frame clones only, minus some. This sample has around 35,000 clones, with about 36% found just once. Time point given: after neoadjuvant nivolumab, at surgical resection. These newly diagnosed stage II-IVA oral cavity squamous cell carcinoma patients had no prior systemic or radiation treatment. This clonotype was obtained from a person aged 35-80 years with oral cavity squamous cell carcinoma. The chain employs TRBV27 and TRBJ2-7; 10 bases are a match to TRBD2. The sequencing here drew on tumor tissue, taken after nivolumab (anti-PD-1) treatment. The CDR3 reads CASSLTLAGSSEQYF. The CDR3 coding sequence is TGTGCCAGCAGTTTAACACTAGCGGGATCCAGCGAGCAGTACTTC.